A single sample is the source of the 24 T cell receptor beta chains below, sequenced in a study of cytomegalovirus exposure and HLA in healthy donors. The PCR made use of 60 Vbeta and 13 Jbeta primers. The data were produced by immunoSEQ multiplex PCR, yet TCRdb's version contains in-frame clones alone and is incomplete. This table holds around 100,000 clones, 78% found once. The sequencing sample was made of PBMCs. The receptors here all came from a male donor in good health and CMV-seropositive.

This rearrangement joins TRBV10-3 to TRBJ2-1; 7 nucleotides match TRBD1. After removal of 7 bases from V and 2 bases from J, the junction contained 14 bases not matched to a gene. Germline CDR1 ENHRY, CDR2 SYGVKD. The length of the CDR3 is 17 residues. This CDR3 is CAIIRRGQGHPYNEQFF. The CDR3 coding sequence is TGTGCCATCATTAGAAGGGGGCAGGGCCACCCCTACAATGAGCAGTTCTTC.

This clone was found once. This chain connects TRBV11-2 to TRBJ1-4; maybe TRBD1 (5 bases). V was pared by 4 bases and J by 5 bases, with 14 bases between. This CDR3 has 15 residues. The germline gives CDR1 SGHAT, CDR2 FQNNGV. The CDR3 coding sequence is TGTGCCAGCAGCTCGATCGGGGGGTTGAATGAAAAACTGTTTTTT. Protein: CASSSIGGLNEKLFF.

The V gene is TRBV30, the J gene TRBJ1-6; maybe TRBD1 (6 bases). The CDR3 extends over 16 amino acids. Trimming stripped 3 bases from V and 0 bases from J, with 12 bases between. Germline V gene data show CDR1 as GTSNPN and CDR2 as SVGIG (reference sequence). CDR3 nucleotides: TGTGCCTGGAGCCACCAGGGGAGCTCCTATAATTCACCCCTCCACTTT. Its protein is CAWSHQGSSYNSPLHF.

This rearrangement joins TRBV15 to TRBJ1-4, with 7 bases aligning to TRBD1. Germline CDR1 reads LNHNV; CDR2 reads YYDKDF (reference sequence). Trimming at V came to 3 bases and at J to 8 bases, leaving 12 bases not matched to a gene. The length of the CDR3 is 16 residues. The DNA for the CDR3 is TGTGCCACCAGCAGGCCCGGGACAGAGGAAGCGGAAAAACTGTTTTTT. Translating gives CATSRPGTEEAEKLFF.

The chain recombines TRBV6-5 with TRBJ1-1; 8 bases agree with TRBD1. Trimming removed 4 bases from V and 8 bases from J; junction bases left unmatched: 9. The CDR3 covers 14 residues. Germline values: CDR1 MNHEY, CDR2 SVGAGI. The CDR3 DNA reads as TGTGCCAGCAGTTTAGACAGGGGACTTAGGGAAGCTTTCTTT. Its translation: CASSLDRGLREAFF.

The chain is built from TRBV6-1 and TRBJ2-1; the match to TRBD2 covers 11 bases. Germline V CDR1 and CDR2: MNHNS, SASEGT. V gave up 2 bases and J gave up 0 bases; unmatched junction bases: 6. The CDR3 runs 18 residues. CDR3 bases: TGTGCCAGCAGTGAATGGGGTAGCGGGGGGGCCTCCTACAATGAGCAGTTCTTC. Its protein product is CASSEWGSGGASYNEQFF.

This clone has a single count. The chain recombines TRBV5-1 with TRBJ1-1; no firm D call. The CDR3 sequence is 14 residues long. Trimming removed 0 bases from V and 9 bases from J, with 15 bases in between. CDR1 and CDR2 (germline): SGHRS, YFSETQ. CDR3: CASSLEAPGTKAFF. Written as DNA, the CDR3 is TGCGCCAGCAGCTTGGAAGCCCCCGGTACTAAAGCTTTCTTT. The entire variable domain, with the rest obtained from reference TRBV5-1 and TRBJ1-1, is as follows: KAGVTQTPRYLIKTRGQQVTLSCSPISGHRSVSWYQQTPGQGLQFLFEYFSETQRNKGNFPGRFSGRQFSNSRSEMNVSTLELGDSALYLCASSLEAPGTKAFFGQGTRLTVV.

The rearrangement uses TRBV10-1 and TRBJ1-1; D remains unclear. Looked up from germline, CDR1 is WNHNN and CDR2 is SYGVQD (reference sequence). Between the trimmed V and J ends, which lost 4 bases and 1 base, there was a span of 10 bases. This CDR3 is built from 14 residues. CDR3 residues: CASSAIAGNTEAFF. The CDR3 DNA is TGCGCCAGCAGTGCGATTGCGGGGAACACTGAAGCTTTCTTT.

V gene TRBV14 combines with J gene TRBJ1-2; D is unresolved. The CDR3 extends over 16 amino acids. Trimming shortened V by 0 bases and J by 4 bases, and 15 bases separated the two germline ends. Germline V gene data show CDR1 as SGHDN and CDR2 as FVKESK. CDR3 sequence: CASSQDSSRLLYGYTF. CDR3 DNA: TGTGCCAGCAGCCAAGATAGTAGTCGACTTCTCTATGGCTACACCTTC.

Remarks on this clone: Its ends do not fully match the called genes, so a read error is possible. The V call is TRBV11-2, the J call TRBJ2-7, with 10 bases fitting TRBD1. The germline gives CDR1 SGHAT, CDR2 FQNNGV. The CDR3 runs to 16 residues. CDR3 bases: TGTGCCAGCAGCGTAGATTGGGACAGGGGAAACTACGAGCAGTACTTC. Encoded protein: CASSVDWDRGNYEQYF.

The V call is TRBV6-4, the J call TRBJ1-2; perhaps TRBD1 as D (6 bases). The germline gives CDR1 MRHNA, CDR2 SNTAGT. Trimming left V 6 bases short and J 4 bases short, with 18 bases between. The CDR3 contains 15 residues. CDR3 region: CASRPDSGPLYGYTF. Here the CDR3 DNA reads TGTGCCAGCAGACCGGACAGTGGGCCCCTCTATGGCTACACCTTC.

The genes are TRBV29-1 and TRBJ2-7; 10 nucleotides match TRBD1. The CDR3 has 13 amino acids. Germline CDR1 and CDR2: SQVTM and ANQGSEA. V shed 4 bases and J 7 bases; nucleotides not matched to a gene: 7. The CDR3 DNA reads as TGCAGCGTTGTAGGGACAGGGGACTTGGAGCAGTACTTC. It translates to CSVVGTGDLEQYF.

V gene TRBV5-6 combines with J gene TRBJ2-7; possible D gene TRBD1, 5 bases. Between the trimmed V and J ends, which lost 0 bases and 3 bases, there was a span of 10 bases. This CDR3 contains 14 residues. Germline values: CDR1 SGHDT, CDR2 YYEEEE. Written as DNA, the CDR3 is TGTGCCAGCAGCTTGGCGCGGACACTCTACGAGCAGTACTTC. Translating it yields CASSLARTLYEQYF.

This chain connects TRBV7-9 to TRBJ1-2; no firm D call. Trimming removed 7 bases at V and 4 bases at J, with 19 bases between. Germline loops: CDR1 SEHNR, CDR2 FQNEAQ (reference sequence). The CDR3 sequence is 15 residues long. CDR3 region: CASTPQGLEGYGYTF. The CDR3 nucleotides are TGTGCCAGCACCCCTCAAGGCCTCGAGGGCTATGGCTACACCTTC.

This clone was seen only once. The chain's CDR3 is CASSLRGRNEQYF. CDR3 nucleotide sequence: TGTGCCAGCAGTTTGAGGGGGCGGAACGAGCAGTACTTC. This chain connects TRBV27 to TRBJ2-7; 7 positions agree with TRBD1. Germline-derived CDR1 and CDR2 are MNHEY and SMNVEV (reference sequence). The CDR3 is made up of 13 amino acids. With 3 bases clipped from V and 5 bases from J, the junction kept 4 bases outside the gene matches.

J is TRBJ2-1 and V is TRBV29-1; the match to TRBD2 covers 9 bases. The ends lost 5 bases at V and 3 bases at J; junction bases unmatched: 14. Germline V gene lookup returns CDR1 SQVTM and CDR2 ANQGSEA. The CDR3 is made up of 17 amino acids. The CDR3 sequence: CSVFGLAGSRRYNEQFF. CDR3 DNA: TGCAGCGTTTTCGGGCTAGCGGGATCCCGGCGCTACAATGAGCAGTTCTTC.

V and J are TRBV28 and TRBJ2-3, with 8 bases that match TRBD2. The ends lost 2 bases at V and 0 bases at J; junction bases unmatched: 10. CDR1 MDHEN and CDR2 SYDVKM come from the germline V gene. There are 18 residues in the CDR3. CDR3 protein: CASSLAGGIPPSTDTQYF. Written as DNA, the CDR3 is TGTGCCAGCAGTTTAGCGGGGGGTATACCTCCTAGCACAGATACGCAGTATTTT.

In its sample, this clone was seen a few times. The chain uses TRBV2 and TRBJ2-7; 8 bases line up with TRBD1. The CDR3 consists of 18 residues. V lost 4 bases to trimming and J lost 5 bases; unmatched junction nucleotides: 19. CDR1 is SNHLY and CDR2 is FYNNEI in the germline V gene. The CDR3 here is CASSGPVPWTGRGDEQYF. CDR3 bases: TGTGCCAGCAGTGGCCCCGTCCCCTGGACAGGGAGAGGGGACGAGCAGTACTTC.

This clone was picked up one time. This chain joins TRBV29-1 and TRBJ2-5; TRBD1 matches at 7 bases. The V and J ends lost 7 bases and 2 bases, in that order; junction bases with no gene match: 1. The CDR3 is 11 amino acids. The germline V gene encodes CDR1 SQVTM and CDR2 ANQGSEA. CDR3 DNA sequence: TGCAGCGGGGGACAGCAAGAGACCCAGTACTTC. Its translation: CSGGQQETQYF.

The CDR3 sequence is CASRPLLDPYEQYF. The CDR3 nucleotides read TGTGCCAGCAGGCCCCTACTAGATCCCTACGAGCAGTACTTC. The V gene is TRBV27, the J gene TRBJ2-7; D is perhaps TRBD2 (5 bases). CDR3 length: 14 amino acids. Deletions cut 6 bases from V and 2 bases from J, with 14 bases between. Germline loops: CDR1 MNHEY, CDR2 SMNVEV (reference sequence).

This clone was seen more than once but under ten times. This rearrangement joins TRBV18 to TRBJ1-1; 12 nucleotides match TRBD1. Per germline, CDR1 KGHSH and CDR2 LQKENI. The CDR3 has 16 amino acids. V was pared by 6 bases and J by 4 bases, with 9 bases of the junction left unmatched. The DNA for the CDR3 is TGTGCCAGCTCGCCTGGAAGGGACAGGGGGCTCACTGAAGCTTTCTTT. Protein sequence: CASSPGRDRGLTEAFF.

The chain employs TRBV2 and TRBJ2-1; 10 bases are a match to TRBD1. V shed 0 bases, J shed 16 bases, and the junction held 12 bases outside the gene matches. Germline V gene lookup returns CDR1 SNHLY and CDR2 FYNNEI. The CDR3 covers 15 residues. The CDR3 DNA reads TGTGCCAGCAGTGAAGCGCTTCAACGCCGGGACAGGGGATTCTTC. Encoded protein: CASSEALQRRDRGFF.

The chain joins TRBV5-1 to TRBJ2-1; 9 bases map to TRBD1. V shed 4 bases, J shed 0 bases, and the junction held 2 bases outside the gene matches. This CDR3 region has 15 residues. Germline assignment: CDR1 SGHRS and CDR2 YFSETQ. Here the CDR3 reads CASSAGQGSYNEQFF. CDR3 nucleotides: TGCGCCAGCAGCGCGGGACAGGGCTCCTACAATGAGCAGTTCTTC.

The chain carries TRBV4-2 and TRBJ2-3, with 11 bases fitting TRBD2. CDR3 length: 16 residues. With V trimmed by 4 bases and J by 0 bases, 3 bases remained unmatched. Germline V lookup: CDR1 LGHNA, CDR2 YNFKEQ. The CDR3 sequence is CASSPTSGASTDTQYF. Here the CDR3 DNA reads TGTGCCAGCAGCCCGACTAGCGGGGCTAGCACAGATACGCAGTATTTT.